One and the same sample provided the 26 T cell receptor beta chains below, sequenced in a study of cytotoxic CD8 clonotypes in ibrutinib-treated CLL. The table came from immunoSEQ multiplex PCR; TCRdb's copy has only in-frame clones and leaves some out. The sample has around 140,000 clones, more than 75% seen once; the top ten hold less than 9%. This specimen consisted of PBMCs, obtained after 36 months of ibrutinib treatment. The source is a human donor with chronic lymphocytic leukemia.

The chain links TRBV19 to TRBJ1-5, with D possibly being TRBD1 (5 bases). Trimming took 7 bases from V and 2 from J, leaving 12 bases between them. CDR1 and CDR2 from the germline V gene are LNHDA and SQIVND (reference sequence). The CDR3 extends over 14 amino acids. The CDR3 DNA is TGTGCCAGTATCGAGGGGTCGGGCAATCAGCCCCAGCATTTT. Its translation: CASIEGSGNQPQHF.

The chain has TRBV7-9 and TRBJ1-3, with D unclear. V was shortened by 4 bases and J by 0 bases, with 16 bases between the two germline ends. CDR3 length: 17 residues. The germline V gene has CDR1 SEHNR and CDR2 FQNEAQ (reference sequence). Written as DNA, the CDR3 is TGTGCCAGCAGCTCCAAGACGGATTTCTCCTCTGGAAACACCATATATTTT. This gives the protein CASSSKTDFSSGNTIYF.

J is TRBJ2-1 and V is TRBV5-1; 7 bases align to TRBD1. The CDR3 contains 15 residues. Germline values: CDR1 SGHRS, CDR2 YFSETQ. After removal of 5 bases from V and 0 bases from J, the junction contained 5 bases not matched to a gene. The CDR3 here is CASSQTGTSYNEQFF. CDR3 in DNA: TGCGCCAGCAGTCAGACAGGGACCTCCTACAATGAGCAGTTCTTC. Drawing the rest from reference TRBV5-1 and TRBJ2-1, the complete variable domain is KAGVTQTPRYLIKTRGQQVTLSCSPISGHRSVSWYQQTPGQGLQFLFEYFSETQRNKGNFPGRFSGRQFSNSRSEMNVSTLELGDSALYLCASSQTGTSYNEQFFGPGTRLTVL.

The rearrangement links TRBV18 to TRBJ2-2, with a possible D match to TRBD2 (5 bases). Trimming removed 4 bases at V and 0 bases at J, with 15 bases between. CDR1 KGHSH and CDR2 LQKENI come from the germline V gene. CDR3 length equals 17 residues. This CDR3 reads CASSRTGVEANTGELFF. CDR3 nucleotides: TGTGCCAGCTCACGGACCGGGGTGGAGGCGAACACCGGGGAGCTGTTTTTT.

This chain connects TRBV10-3 to TRBJ2-7; 8 bases are shared with TRBD1. Trimming removed 6 bases from V and 4 bases from J; junction bases left unmatched: 8. Germline V lookup: CDR1 ENHRY, CDR2 SYGVKD. The CDR3 length is 14 residues. In DNA form, the CDR3 reads TGTGCCATCAGAGGGGACAGGTTTGCTTACGAGCAGTACTTC. Translating it yields CAIRGDRFAYEQYF.

This chain connects TRBV6-4 to TRBJ1-1; 8 nucleotides align to TRBD1. Trimming at V came to 5 bases and at J to 5 bases, leaving 4 bases not matched to a gene. The CDR3 runs 13 residues. The germline gives CDR1 MRHNA, CDR2 SNTAGT. In DNA form, the CDR3 reads TGTGCCAGCAGTATATACAGGGGGACTGAAGCTTTCTTT. Its translation is CASSIYRGTEAFF.

This chain links TRBV2 with TRBJ1-6, with D hard to call. V was trimmed by 5 bases and J by 1 base, leaving 9 bases between them. CDR3 length equals 15 residues. In germline, CDR1 is SNHLY, CDR2 FYNNEI. Written as DNA, the CDR3 is TGTGCCAGCAGTCCGCGCCAGTCCTATAATTCACCCCTCCACTTT. This codes for CASSPRQSYNSPLHF.

The rearrangement uses TRBV28 and TRBJ1-2, with TRBD1 matching 7 bases. V was pared by 5 bases and J by 4 bases, with 28 bases of the junction left unmatched. Germline CDR1 is MDHEN and CDR2 is SYDVKM. The CDR3 has 21 amino acids. This chain's CDR3 is CASSHYRGNLRLLPILYGYTF. CDR3 nucleotides: TGTGCCAGCAGTCATTACAGGGGCAACCTTCGTTTACTCCCGATCCTCTATGGCTACACCTTC.

A single count supports this clone. The J gene is TRBJ1-1, the V gene TRBV7-9; D gene ambiguous. CDR3 length: 14 amino acids. Germline V gene sequence: CDR1 SEHNR, CDR2 FQNEAQ (reference sequence). V dropped 3 bases and J dropped 8 bases, with 16 bases sitting between them. The CDR3 DNA reads as TGTGCCAGCAGCTTTTCTAGCTCTTATTCCGAAGCTTTCTTT. Translating it yields CASSFSSSYSEAFF.

The chain uses TRBV5-1 and TRBJ2-5; a weak D match, TRBD1 (6 bases). The germline gives CDR1 SGHRS, CDR2 YFSETQ. Trimming pared 1 base from V and 1 base from J, leaving 11 bases between. The CDR3 consists of 15 residues. The CDR3 loop reads CASSLTPDSQETQYF. CDR3 coding DNA: TGCGCCAGCAGCTTGACACCGGACAGCCAAGAGACCCAGTACTTC.

The J gene is TRBJ2-3, the V gene TRBV7-8; D is unresolved. The V gene lost 3 bases and the J gene lost 0 bases, with 10 bases spanning the gap. Germline CDR1 SGHVS, CDR2 FQNEAQ. This CDR3 is 15 amino acids long. The CDR3 region has the DNA TGTGCCAGCAGCTTTCGTTTGTCTAGCACAGATACGCAGTATTTT. Protein product: CASSFRLSSTDTQYF. The entire variable domain, with the rest obtained from reference TRBV7-8 and TRBJ2-3, is as follows: GAGVSQSPRYKVAKRGQDVALRCDPISGHVSLFWYQQALGQGPEFLTYFQNEAQLDKSGLPSDRFFAERPEGSVSTLKIQRTQQEDSAVYLCASSFRLSSTDTQYFGPGTRLTVL.

About this clone itself: The sample has other DNA sequences that encode this CDR3 too. The rearrangement links TRBV11-2 to TRBJ2-5; no reliable D call. From germline, CDR1 is SGHAT and CDR2 FQNNGV. V lost 1 base to trimming and J lost 5 bases, with 2 bases between them. The CDR3 is 11 amino acids. The CDR3 region has the DNA TGTGCCAGCAGCTTAGTTGAGACCCAGTACTTC. This codes for CASSLVETQYF.

The V and J genes are TRBV28 and TRBJ1-1; D call uncertain. This CDR3 contains 14 residues. V lost 6 bases, J lost 1 base, and 12 bases lay in between. Germline V gives CDR1 MDHEN, CDR2 SYDVKM. The CDR3: CASRSDVPNTEAFF. The CDR3 coding sequence is TGTGCCAGCAGATCGGACGTCCCGAACACTGAAGCTTTCTTT.

J is TRBJ1-5 and V is TRBV10-3, with TRBD1 identical over 7 bases. This CDR3 is built from 15 residues. Germline lookup yields CDR1 ENHRY and CDR2 SYGVKD. Trimming took 10 bases from V and 6 from J; bases not matched to a gene: 15. The DNA of the CDR3 is TGTGCCACCCAACCCGCCGGGACAGTCCCTCAGCCCCAGCATTTT. Its translation is CATQPAGTVPQPQHF.

This clone was detected only once. The genes are TRBV5-1 and TRBJ2-7, with 7 bases fitting TRBD1. The CDR3 is 14 residues long. Germline V gene data show CDR1 as SGHRS and CDR2 as YFSETQ. Unmatched junction bases numbered 7, after V lost 5 bases and J lost 2 bases. The CDR3 DNA sequence: TGCGCCAGCAGGACACCGGGACAGACCTACGAGCAGTACTTC. Its protein product is CASRTPGQTYEQYF.

V gene TRBV19 combines with J gene TRBJ1-1; 10 bases line up with TRBD1. The CDR3 spans 14 residues. The V and J ends lost 6 bases and 3 bases, in that order; junction bases with no gene match: 4. The V gene's germline CDR1 is LNHDA and CDR2 SQIVND (reference sequence). CDR3: CASRLTGGDTEAFF. The CDR3 nucleotides read TGTGCCAGTAGGTTGACAGGGGGCGACACTGAAGCTTTCTTT.

This rearrangement joins TRBV18 to TRBJ1-1, with D hard to call. The germline V and J ends were trimmed by 4 bases and 7 bases, with 10 bases remaining between them. The CDR3 is made up of 12 amino acids. The germline V gene encodes CDR1 KGHSH and CDR2 LQKENI. DNA of the CDR3: TGTGCCAGCTCACGGCCGGGGTTTGAAGCTTTCTTT. This encodes CASSRPGFEAFF. The variable domain in full, with the rest retrieved from reference TRBV18 and TRBJ1-1, is NAGVMQNPRHLVRRRGQEARLRCSPMKGHSHVYWYRQLPEEGLKFMVYLQKENIIDESGMPKERFSAEFPKEGPSILRIQQVVRGDSAAYFCASSRPGFEAFFGQGTRLTVV.

The rearrangement joins TRBV19 to TRBJ2-7; TRBD2 aligns across 7 bases. Germline loops: CDR1 LNHDA, CDR2 SQIVND (reference sequence). CDR3 length: 14 amino acids. Trimming removed 7 bases from V and 7 bases from J; junction bases left unmatched: 13. CDR3 DNA sequence: TGTGCCAGTACCCTCGCGGACTGGGGAGGGGAGCAGTACTTC. Translated, it gives CASTLADWGGEQYF.

CDR3: CASSEYRTGTSYEQYF. The CDR3 nucleotides read TGTGCCAGCAGTGAATATAGGACAGGGACTTCCTACGAGCAGTACTTC. The genes are TRBV2 and TRBJ2-7; the match to TRBD1 covers 8 bases. The ends lost 2 bases at V and 1 base at J; junction bases unmatched: 7. Germline CDR1 is SNHLY and CDR2 is FYNNEI. The CDR3 has 16 amino acids.

The genes are TRBV27 and TRBJ2-5; D gene ambiguous. Trimming stripped 8 bases from V and 0 bases from J, with 10 bases between. CDR1 is MNHEY and CDR2 is SMNVEV in the germline V gene (reference sequence). The CDR3 length is 13 residues. CDR3 nucleotides: TGTGCCAGCGGGCAGTCGTACCAAGAGACCCAGTACTTC. Residues: CASGQSYQETQYF.

V is TRBV11-2 and J is TRBJ2-2; TRBD2 is a possible D gene (5 bases). Trimming took 3 bases from V and 5 from J, leaving 7 bases between them. Germline V gene data show CDR1 as SGHAT and CDR2 as FQNNGV. The CDR3 extends over 13 amino acids. The DNA of the CDR3 is TGTGCCAGCAGCTTCCAGCGGACCGGGGAGCTGTTTTTT. This encodes CASSFQRTGELFF.

The chain employs TRBV18 and TRBJ1-5, with D uncertain. The CDR3 consists of 15 residues. CDR1 and CDR2 (germline): KGHSH, LQKENI. V was shortened by 2 bases and J by 1 base, with 9 bases between the two germline ends. CDR3 amino acids: CASSPEQTSNQPQHF. CDR3 nucleotide sequence: TGTGCCAGCTCACCAGAGCAGACAAGCAATCAGCCCCAGCATTTT.

The chain recombines TRBV7-9 with TRBJ1-1; unclear D gene. V lost 5 bases, J lost 0 bases, and 13 bases lay in between. The CDR3 loop spans 15 amino acids. Germline V gene sequence: CDR1 SEHNR, CDR2 FQNEAQ (reference sequence). The CDR3 protein is CASSHMSAMNTEAFF. The CDR3 region has the DNA TGTGCCAGCAGCCACATGTCAGCCATGAACACTGAAGCTTTCTTT.

The V and J genes are TRBV6-5 and TRBJ2-7; D perhaps matches TRBD1 (5 bases). The CDR3 length is 15 residues. In germline, CDR1 is MNHEY, CDR2 SVGAGI. V was clipped by 8 bases and J by 2 bases, with 19 bases between them. CDR3 residues: CASPPSADSAYEQYF. CDR3 sequence (DNA): TGTGCCAGCCCCCCCTCGGCCGACAGCGCCTACGAGCAGTACTTC.

The table lists this clone with a few counts. The V gene is TRBV6-1, the J gene TRBJ1-1; a weak D match, TRBD1 (5 bases). V lost 6 bases and J 11 bases, leaving 13 bases between the germline ends. Germline V gene data show CDR1 as MNHNS and CDR2 as SASEGT. The CDR3 extends over 11 amino acids. The CDR3 region has the DNA TGTGCCAGCAGCTGGGCCAGGGTGGCTTTCTTT. Translating gives CASSWARVAFF.

The chain is built from TRBV5-8 and TRBJ2-1; the match to TRBD2 covers 12 bases. There are 17 residues in the CDR3. Germline loops: CDR1 SGHTS, CDR2 YDEGEE. V shed 4 bases, J shed 7 bases, and the junction held 12 bases outside the gene matches. The CDR3 nucleotides are TGTGCCAGCAGCGGGGGAGGAGGGACTAGCGGGTTTAATGAGCAGTTCTTC. Translation: CASSGGGGTSGFNEQFF.